This T cell receptor (beta chain) originates from a study of Ad26.COV2.S vaccination and SARS-CoV-2 variants. Study in general: Donor allocation was to the COV1001 Ad26.COV2.S trial arm. Ad26.COV2.S was injected intramuscularly once or twice, 56 days apart.

TCRdb keeps only in-frame clones here, not all; method: immunoSEQ multiplex PCR. The sample holds a few hundred thousand clones; roughly 80% are singletons and the top ten take approximately 7.8%. V lost 3 bases and J 7 bases, leaving 14 bases between the germline ends. Germline loops: CDR1 SGDLS, CDR2 YYNGEE. This CDR3 comprises 14 residues. Study outcomes and limitations: Measures of TCR breadth and depth may have fallen short of total T cell responses.

Turning to this clone: The antigen remains unidentified.

Treatment described: 19 received Ad26.COV2.S at low or high dose, single or two shots; several received placebo; per-sample allocation not given. At day 63 after the first vaccine or placebo injection, samples were drawn. Spike of the Wuhan-strain SARS-CoV-2 was expressed by an Ad26 vector, which formed the vaccine. The specimen comprised peripheral blood, sampled in a trial of Ad26.COV2.S vaccine versus placebo. This sequence joins TRBV9 and TRBJ2-1; D unclear. This sequence originates from a person aged 18-65 years who received the Ad26.COV2.S COVID-19 vaccine or a placebo. CDR3 residues: CASSGDSFGNEQFF. The CDR3 DNA sequence: TGTGCCAGCAGCGGGGATTCGTTCGGGAATGAGCAGTTCTTC. Together with reference TRBV9 and TRBJ2-1, the CDR3 gives the full variable domain: DSGVTQTPKHLITATGQRVTLRCSPRSGDLSVYWYQQSLDQGLQFLIQYYNGEERAKGNILERFSAQQFPDLHSELNLSSLELGDSALYFCASSGDSFGNEQFFGPGTRLTVL.